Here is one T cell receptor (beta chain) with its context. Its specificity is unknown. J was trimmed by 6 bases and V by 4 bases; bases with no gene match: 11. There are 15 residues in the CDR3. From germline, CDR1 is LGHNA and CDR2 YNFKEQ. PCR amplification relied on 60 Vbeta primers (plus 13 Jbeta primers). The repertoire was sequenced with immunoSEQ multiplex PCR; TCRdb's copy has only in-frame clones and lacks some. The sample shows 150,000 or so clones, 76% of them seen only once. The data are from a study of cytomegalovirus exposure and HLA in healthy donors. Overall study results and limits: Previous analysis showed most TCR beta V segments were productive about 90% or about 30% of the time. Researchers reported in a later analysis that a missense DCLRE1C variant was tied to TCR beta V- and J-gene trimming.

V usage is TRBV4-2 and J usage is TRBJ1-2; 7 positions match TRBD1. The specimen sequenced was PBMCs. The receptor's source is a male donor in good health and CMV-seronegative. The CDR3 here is CASSRERSGGNGYTF. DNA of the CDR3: TGTGCCAGCAGCCGGGAGAGGTCAGGGGGGAATGGCTACACCTTC.